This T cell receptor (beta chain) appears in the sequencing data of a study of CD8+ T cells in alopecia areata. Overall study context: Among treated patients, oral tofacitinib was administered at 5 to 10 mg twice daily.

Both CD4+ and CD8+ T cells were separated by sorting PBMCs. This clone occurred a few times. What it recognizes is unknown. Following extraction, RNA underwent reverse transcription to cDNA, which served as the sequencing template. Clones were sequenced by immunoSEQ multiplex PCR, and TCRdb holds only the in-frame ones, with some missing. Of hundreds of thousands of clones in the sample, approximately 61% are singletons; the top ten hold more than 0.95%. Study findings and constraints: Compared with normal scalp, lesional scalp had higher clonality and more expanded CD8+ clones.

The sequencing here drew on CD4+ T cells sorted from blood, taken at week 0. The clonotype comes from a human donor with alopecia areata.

The CDR3 coding sequence is TGTGCCTGGAACCTGGGGGGCCGGGATACGCAGTATTTT. The encoded protein is CAWNLGGRDTQYF. The rearrangement uses TRBV30 and TRBJ2-3, with D perhaps given as TRBD1 or TRBD2 (6 bases each). Trimming removed 4 bases from V and 6 bases from J, with 14 bases in between. Germline assignment: CDR1 GTSNPN and CDR2 SVGIG (reference sequence). CDR3 length equals 13 residues.